This TCR beta chain appears in the sequencing data of a study of cytotoxic CD8 clonotypes in ibrutinib-treated CLL. The V and J ends lost 4 bases and 5 bases, in that order; junction bases with no gene match: 8. CDR3 length equals 16 residues. Per germline, CDR1 SNHLY and CDR2 FYNNEI. The data were produced by immunoSEQ multiplex PCR, yet TCRdb's version contains in-frame clones alone and is incomplete. The data show 250,000 to 350,000 clones, with 76% seen just once and around 5.1% held by the top ten. The specimen comprised PBMCs, sampled at disease progression, from a patient treated with ibrutinib. The clonotype was recovered from a human donor with chronic lymphocytic leukemia. This chain uses TRBV2 with TRBJ1-5; 10 positions agree with TRBD1. CDR3 DNA: TGTGCCAGCAGTGGGACAGGGGGACCCGTGGATCAGCCCCAGCATTTT. Translation gives CASSGTGGPVDQPQHF.